This paragraph covers one T cell receptor beta chain sequence. Antigen specificity is unknown. The ends were cut back, 6 bases at V and 0 bases at J, with 9 bases in the middle. The germline V gene has CDR1 SNHLY and CDR2 FYNNEI. The CDR3 is 15 residues long. This entry belongs to a study of T cell responses to AZD1222 COVID-19 vaccine. Clones were read by immunoSEQ multiplex PCR, and TCRdb kept only the in-frame ones, dropping some. This sample has 130,000 or so clones; 92% occur once, and the top ten carry about 4%. Findings and caveats of the study: Elevations in Spike-specific TCR breadth and depth followed administration of two AZD1222 doses.

This sequence joins TRBV2 and TRBJ1-6; D call uncertain. The clonotype was recovered from an adult who received the AZD1222 COVID-19 vaccine. The sequencing used peripheral blood, collected 28 days after the second AZD1222 dose. CDR3 in DNA: TGTGCCAGCAGCGGTCGGAGCTCCTATAATTCACCCCTCCACTTT. Amino acid sequence: CASSGRSSYNSPLHF.